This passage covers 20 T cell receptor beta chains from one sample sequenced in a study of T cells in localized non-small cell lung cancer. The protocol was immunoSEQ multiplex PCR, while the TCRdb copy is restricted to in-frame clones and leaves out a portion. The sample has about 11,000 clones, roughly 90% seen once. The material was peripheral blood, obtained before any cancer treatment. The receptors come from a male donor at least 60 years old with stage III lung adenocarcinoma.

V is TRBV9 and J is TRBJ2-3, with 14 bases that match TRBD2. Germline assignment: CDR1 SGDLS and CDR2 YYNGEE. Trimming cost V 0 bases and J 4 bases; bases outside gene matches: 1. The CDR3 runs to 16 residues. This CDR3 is CASSVGLAGGPDTQYF. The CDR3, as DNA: TGTGCCAGCAGCGTAGGACTAGCGGGAGGGCCAGATACGCAGTATTTT.

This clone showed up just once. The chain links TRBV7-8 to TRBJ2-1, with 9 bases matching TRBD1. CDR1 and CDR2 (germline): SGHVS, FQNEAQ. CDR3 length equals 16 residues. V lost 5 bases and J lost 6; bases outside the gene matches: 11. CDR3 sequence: CASSPRDRVRGNEQFF. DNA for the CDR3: TGTGCCAGCAGCCCAAGGGACAGGGTTAGGGGCAATGAGCAGTTCTTC.

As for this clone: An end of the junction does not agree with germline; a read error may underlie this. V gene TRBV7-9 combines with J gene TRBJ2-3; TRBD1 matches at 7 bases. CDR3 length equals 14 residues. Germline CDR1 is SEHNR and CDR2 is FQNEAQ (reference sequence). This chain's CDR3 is CASSLQTGSDTQYF. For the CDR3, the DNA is TGTGCCAGCAGCTTACAGACAGGGTCAGACACGCAGTATTTT.

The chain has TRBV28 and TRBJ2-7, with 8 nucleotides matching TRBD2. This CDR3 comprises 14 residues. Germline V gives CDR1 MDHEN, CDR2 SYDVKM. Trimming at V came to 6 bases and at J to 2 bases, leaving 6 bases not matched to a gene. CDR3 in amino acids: CASRGLVVPYEQYF. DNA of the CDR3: TGTGCCAGCAGGGGACTAGTGGTCCCCTACGAGCAGTACTTC.

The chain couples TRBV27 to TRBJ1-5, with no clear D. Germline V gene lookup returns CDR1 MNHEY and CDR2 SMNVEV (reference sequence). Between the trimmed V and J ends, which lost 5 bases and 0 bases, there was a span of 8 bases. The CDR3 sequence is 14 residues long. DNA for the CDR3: TGTGCCAGCAGTCTAAAATATAGCAATCAGCCCCAGCATTTT. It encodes CASSLKYSNQPQHF.

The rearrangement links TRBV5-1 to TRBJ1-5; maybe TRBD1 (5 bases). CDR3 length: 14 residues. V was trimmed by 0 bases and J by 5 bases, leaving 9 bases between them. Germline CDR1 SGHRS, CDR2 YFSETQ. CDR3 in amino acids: CASSLGGIDQPQHF. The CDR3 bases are TGCGCCAGCAGCTTGGGGGGGATCGATCAGCCCCAGCATTTT.

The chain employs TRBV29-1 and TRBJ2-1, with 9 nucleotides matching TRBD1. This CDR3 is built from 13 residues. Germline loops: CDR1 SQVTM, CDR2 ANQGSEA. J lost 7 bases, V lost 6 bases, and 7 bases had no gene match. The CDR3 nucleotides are TGCAGCGTAAACAGGGGGCAACGGAATGAGCAGTTCTTC. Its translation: CSVNRGQRNEQFF.

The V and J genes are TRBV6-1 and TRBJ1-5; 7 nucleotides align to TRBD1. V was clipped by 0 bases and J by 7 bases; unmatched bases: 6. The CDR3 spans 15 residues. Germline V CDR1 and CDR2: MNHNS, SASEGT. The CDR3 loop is CASSEAITGDQPQHF. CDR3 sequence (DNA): TGTGCCAGCAGTGAAGCTATTACAGGGGACCAGCCCCAGCATTTT.

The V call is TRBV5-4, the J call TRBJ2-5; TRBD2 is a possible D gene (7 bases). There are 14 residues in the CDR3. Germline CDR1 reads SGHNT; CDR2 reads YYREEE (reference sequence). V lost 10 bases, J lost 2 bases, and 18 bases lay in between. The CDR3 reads CAFGGGSGQETQYF. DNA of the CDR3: TGTGCCTTCGGGGGCGGGAGCGGGCAAGAGACCCAGTACTTC.

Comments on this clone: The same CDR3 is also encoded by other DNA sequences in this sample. The CDR3 sequence is CAWSVLGSGANVLTF. CDR3 sequence (DNA): TGTGCCTGGAGTGTCCTGGGCAGTGGGGCCAACGTCCTGACTTTC. The gene calls are TRBV30 and TRBJ2-6; D unresolved. Trimming pared 0 bases from V and 3 bases from J, leaving 9 bases between. Germline V gives CDR1 GTSNPN, CDR2 SVGIG (reference sequence). This CDR3 is 15 amino acids long. The variable domain in full, completed from reference TRBV30 and TRBJ2-6, reads SQTIHQWPATLVQPVGSPLSLECTVEGTSNPNLYWYRQAAGRGLQLLFYSVGIGQISSEVPQNLSASRPQDRQFILSSKKLLLSDSGFYLCAWSVLGSGANVLTFGAGSRLTVL.

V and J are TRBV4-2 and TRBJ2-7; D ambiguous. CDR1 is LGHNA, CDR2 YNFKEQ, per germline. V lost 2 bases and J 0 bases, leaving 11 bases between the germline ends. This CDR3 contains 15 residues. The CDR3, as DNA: TGTGCCAGCAGCCAAAAACTAACCTACTCCTACGAGCAGTACTTC. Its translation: CASSQKLTYSYEQYF.

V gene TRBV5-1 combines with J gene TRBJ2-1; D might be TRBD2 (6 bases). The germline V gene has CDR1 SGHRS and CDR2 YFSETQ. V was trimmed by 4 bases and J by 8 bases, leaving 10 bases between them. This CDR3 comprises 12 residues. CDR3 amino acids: CASSLGGDEQFF. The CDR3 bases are TGCGCCAGCAGCCTAGGAGGGGATGAGCAGTTCTTC.

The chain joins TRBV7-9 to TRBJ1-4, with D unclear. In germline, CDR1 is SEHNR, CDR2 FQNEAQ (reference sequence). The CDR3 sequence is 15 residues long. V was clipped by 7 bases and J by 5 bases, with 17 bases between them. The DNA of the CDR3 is TGTGCCAGCACCCGGCTGGAGACTATAAATGAAAAACTGTTTTTT. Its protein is CASTRLETINEKLFF. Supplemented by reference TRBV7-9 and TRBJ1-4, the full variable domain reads DTGVSQNPRHKITKRGQNVTFRCDPISEHNRLYWYRQTLGQGPEFLTYFQNEAQLEKSRLLSDRFSAERPKGSFSTLEIQRTEQGDSAMYLCASTRLETINEKLFFGSGTQLSVL.

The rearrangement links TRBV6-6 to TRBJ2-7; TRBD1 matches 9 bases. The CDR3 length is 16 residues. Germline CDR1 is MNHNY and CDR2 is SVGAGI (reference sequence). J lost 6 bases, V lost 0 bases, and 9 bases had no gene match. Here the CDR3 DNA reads TGTGCCAGCAGTTACTCGGGGGGGACAGGGAGTCGCGAGCAGTACTTC. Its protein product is CASSYSGGTGSREQYF.

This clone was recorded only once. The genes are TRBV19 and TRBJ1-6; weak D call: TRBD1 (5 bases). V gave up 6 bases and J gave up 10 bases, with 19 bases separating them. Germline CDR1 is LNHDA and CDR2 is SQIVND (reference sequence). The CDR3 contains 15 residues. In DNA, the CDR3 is TGTGCCAGTAGCCTAGGGACGGCTCAAGGATCACCCCTCCACTTT. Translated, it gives CASSLGTAQGSPLHF.

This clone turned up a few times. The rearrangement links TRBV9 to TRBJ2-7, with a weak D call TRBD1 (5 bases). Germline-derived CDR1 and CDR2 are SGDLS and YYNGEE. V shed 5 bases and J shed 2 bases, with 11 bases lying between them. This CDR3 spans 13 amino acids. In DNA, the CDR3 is TGTGCCAGCAGTGGGGCGAAAGCCTACGAGCAGTACTTC. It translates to CASSGAKAYEQYF.

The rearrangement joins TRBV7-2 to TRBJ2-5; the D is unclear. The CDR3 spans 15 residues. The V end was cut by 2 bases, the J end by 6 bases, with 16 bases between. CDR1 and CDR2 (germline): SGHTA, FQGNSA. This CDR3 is CASSLYSQSQKTQYF. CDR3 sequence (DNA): TGTGCCAGCAGCTTATACTCTCAGTCCCAGAAGACCCAGTACTTC.

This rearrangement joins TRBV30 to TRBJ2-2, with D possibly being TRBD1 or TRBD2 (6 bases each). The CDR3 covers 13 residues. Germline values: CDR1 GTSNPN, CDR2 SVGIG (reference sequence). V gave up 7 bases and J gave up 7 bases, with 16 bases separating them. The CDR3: CAYTGRRDGELFF. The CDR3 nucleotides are TGTGCCTATACAGGGAGGAGGGACGGGGAGCTGTTTTTT. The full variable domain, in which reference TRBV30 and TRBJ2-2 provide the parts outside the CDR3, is SQTIHQWPATLVQPVGSPLSLECTVEGTSNPNLYWYRQAAGRGLQLLFYSVGIGQISSEVPQNLSASRPQDRQFILSSKKLLLSDSGFYLCAYTGRRDGELFFGEGSRLTVL.

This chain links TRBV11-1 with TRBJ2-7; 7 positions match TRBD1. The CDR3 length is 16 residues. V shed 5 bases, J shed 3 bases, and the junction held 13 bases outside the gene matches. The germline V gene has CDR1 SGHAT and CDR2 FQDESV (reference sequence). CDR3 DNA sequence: TGTGCCAGCAGCCCAAACGGACAGGTCGCCAACTACGAGCAGTACTTC. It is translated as CASSPNGQVANYEQYF.

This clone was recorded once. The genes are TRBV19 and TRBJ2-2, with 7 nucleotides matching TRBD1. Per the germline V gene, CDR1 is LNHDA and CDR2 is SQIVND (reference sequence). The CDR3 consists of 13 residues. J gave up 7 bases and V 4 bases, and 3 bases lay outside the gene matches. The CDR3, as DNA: TGTGCCAGTAGTACAGACAGGGTCGGGGAGCTGTTTTTT. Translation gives CASSTDRVGELFF.